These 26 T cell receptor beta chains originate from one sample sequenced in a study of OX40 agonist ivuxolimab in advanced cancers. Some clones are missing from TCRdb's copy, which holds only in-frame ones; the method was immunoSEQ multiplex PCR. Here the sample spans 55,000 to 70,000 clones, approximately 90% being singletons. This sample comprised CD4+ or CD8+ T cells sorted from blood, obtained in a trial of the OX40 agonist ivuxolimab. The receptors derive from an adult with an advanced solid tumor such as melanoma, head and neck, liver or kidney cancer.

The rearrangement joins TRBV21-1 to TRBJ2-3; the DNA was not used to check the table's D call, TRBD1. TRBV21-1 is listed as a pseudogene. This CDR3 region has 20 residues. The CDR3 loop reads CASSKGTGQGARSGTDTQYF. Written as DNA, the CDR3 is TGTGCCAGCAGCAAAGGTACGGGACAGGGGGCGAGAAGTGGCACAGATACGCAGTATTTT.

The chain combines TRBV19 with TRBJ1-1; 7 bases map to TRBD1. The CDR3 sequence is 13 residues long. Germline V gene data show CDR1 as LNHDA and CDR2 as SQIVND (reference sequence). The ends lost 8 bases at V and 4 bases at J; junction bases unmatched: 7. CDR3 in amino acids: CASSRRGLTEAFF. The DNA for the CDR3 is TGTGCCAGTTCACGTAGGGGGCTCACTGAAGCTTTCTTT.

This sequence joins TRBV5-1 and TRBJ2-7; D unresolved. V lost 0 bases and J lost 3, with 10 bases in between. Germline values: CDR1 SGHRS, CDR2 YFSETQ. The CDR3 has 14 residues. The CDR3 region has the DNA TGCGCCAGCAGCTTGGATGTACTGAGCTACGAGCAGTACTTC. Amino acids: CASSLDVLSYEQYF.

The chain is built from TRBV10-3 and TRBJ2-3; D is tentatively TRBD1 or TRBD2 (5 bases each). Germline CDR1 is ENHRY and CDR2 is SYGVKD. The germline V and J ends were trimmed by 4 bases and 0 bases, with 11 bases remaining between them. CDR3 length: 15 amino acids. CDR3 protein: CAISVSGPSTDTQYF. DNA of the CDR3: TGTGCCATCAGTGTTTCGGGACCTAGCACAGATACGCAGTATTTT.

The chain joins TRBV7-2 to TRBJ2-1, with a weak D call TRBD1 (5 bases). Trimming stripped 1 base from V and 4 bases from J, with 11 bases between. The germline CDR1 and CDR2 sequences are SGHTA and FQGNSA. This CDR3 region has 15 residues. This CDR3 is CASSLDGRAYNEQFF. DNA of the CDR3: TGTGCCAGCAGCTTAGACGGCAGGGCATACAATGAGCAGTTCTTC.

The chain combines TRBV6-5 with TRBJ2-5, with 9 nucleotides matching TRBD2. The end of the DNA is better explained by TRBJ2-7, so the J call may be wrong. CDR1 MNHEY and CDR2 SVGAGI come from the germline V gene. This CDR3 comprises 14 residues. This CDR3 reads CASSYRTSGYEQYF. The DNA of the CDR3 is TGTGCCAGCAGTTACCGTACTAGCGGGTACGAGCAGTACTTC.

The CDR3 bases are TGTGCCAGCAGCAAGGGGCCACGCTTACAAAGTCGGGCCAACGTCCTGACTTTC. Residues: CASSKGPRLQSRANVLTF. J is TRBJ2-6 and V is TRBV7-3; D may be TRBD1 (5 bases). The germline V gene has CDR1 SGHTA and CDR2 FQGTGA. V was cut by 5 bases and J by 5 bases, with 22 bases left in between. The CDR3 extends over 18 amino acids.

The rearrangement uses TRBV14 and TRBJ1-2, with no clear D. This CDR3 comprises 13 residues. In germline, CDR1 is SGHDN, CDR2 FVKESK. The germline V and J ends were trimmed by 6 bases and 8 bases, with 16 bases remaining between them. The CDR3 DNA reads TGTGCCAGCAGTTTTGCCCTCGTCGGGGGCTACACCTTC. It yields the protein CASSFALVGGYTF.

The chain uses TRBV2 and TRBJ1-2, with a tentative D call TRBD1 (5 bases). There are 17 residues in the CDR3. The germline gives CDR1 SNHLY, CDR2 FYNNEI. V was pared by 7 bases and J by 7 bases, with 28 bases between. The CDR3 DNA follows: TGTGCCAGCACCCCTACGGGACCAGGTAGTGTTGTAGGTGGCTACACCTTC. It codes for CASTPTGPGSVVGGYTF.

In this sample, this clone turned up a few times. This chain's CDR3 is CASSLGSTGGQRTEAFF. The DNA of the CDR3 is TGCGCCAGCAGCTTGGGGTCTACCGGGGGGCAGCGCACTGAAGCTTTCTTT. The V and J genes are TRBV5-1 and TRBJ1-1; D is possibly TRBD1 (6 bases). Germline CDR1 reads SGHRS; CDR2 reads YFSETQ. The CDR3 sequence is 17 residues long. The germline V and J ends were trimmed by 0 bases and 4 bases, with 19 bases remaining between them. Full variable domain (remainder filled in from reference TRBV5-1 and TRBJ1-1): KAGVTQTPRYLIKTRGQQVTLSCSPISGHRSVSWYQQTPGQGLQFLFEYFSETQRNKGNFPGRFSGRQFSNSRSEMNVSTLELGDSALYLCASSLGSTGGQRTEAFFGQGTRLTVV.

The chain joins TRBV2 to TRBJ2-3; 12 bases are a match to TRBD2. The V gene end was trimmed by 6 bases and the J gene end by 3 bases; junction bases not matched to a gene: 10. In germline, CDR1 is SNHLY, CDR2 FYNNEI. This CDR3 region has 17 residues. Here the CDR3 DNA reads TGTGCCAGCAGCGACGACACTACTAGCGGGGGGACAGATACGCAGTATTTT. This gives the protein CASSDDTTSGGTDTQYF.

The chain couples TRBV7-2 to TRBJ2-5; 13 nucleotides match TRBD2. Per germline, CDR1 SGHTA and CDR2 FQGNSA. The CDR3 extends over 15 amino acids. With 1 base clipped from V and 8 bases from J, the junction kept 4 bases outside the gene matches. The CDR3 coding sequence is TGTGCCAGCAGCTTAGGACTAGCGGGGGGTGGCACCCAGTACTTC. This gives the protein CASSLGLAGGGTQYF.

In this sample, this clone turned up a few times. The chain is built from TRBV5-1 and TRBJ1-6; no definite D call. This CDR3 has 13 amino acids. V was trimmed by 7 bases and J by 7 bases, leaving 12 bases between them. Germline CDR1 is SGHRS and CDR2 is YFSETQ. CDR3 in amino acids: CASRTGVNSPLHF. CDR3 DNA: TGCGCCAGCCGCACCGGGGTGAATTCACCCCTCCACTTT. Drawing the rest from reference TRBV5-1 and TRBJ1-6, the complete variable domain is KAGVTQTPRYLIKTRGQQVTLSCSPISGHRSVSWYQQTPGQGLQFLFEYFSETQRNKGNFPGRFSGRQFSNSRSEMNVSTLELGDSALYLCASRTGVNSPLHFGNGTRLTVT.

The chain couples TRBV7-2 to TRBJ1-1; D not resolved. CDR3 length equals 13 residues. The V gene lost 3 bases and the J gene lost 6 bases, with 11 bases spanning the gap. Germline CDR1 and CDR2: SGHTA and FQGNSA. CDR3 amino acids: CASSFQVPAEAFF. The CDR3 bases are TGTGCCAGCAGCTTCCAGGTTCCGGCTGAAGCTTTCTTT.

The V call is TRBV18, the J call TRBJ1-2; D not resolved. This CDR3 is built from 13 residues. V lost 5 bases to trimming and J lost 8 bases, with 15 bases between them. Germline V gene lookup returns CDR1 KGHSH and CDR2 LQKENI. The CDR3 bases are TGTGCCAGCTCAGCGGCCCCTACGAGGGGCTACACCTTC. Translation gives CASSAAPTRGYTF. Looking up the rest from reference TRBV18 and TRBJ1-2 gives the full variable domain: NAGVMQNPRHLVRRRGQEARLRCSPMKGHSHVYWYRQLPEEGLKFMVYLQKENIIDESGMPKERFSAEFPKEGPSILRIQQVVRGDSAAYFCASSAAPTRGYTFGSGTRLTVV.

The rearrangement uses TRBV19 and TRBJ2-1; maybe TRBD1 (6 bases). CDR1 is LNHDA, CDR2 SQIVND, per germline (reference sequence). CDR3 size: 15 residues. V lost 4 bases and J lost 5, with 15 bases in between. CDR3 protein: CASSTGFGQNNEQFF. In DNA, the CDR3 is TGTGCCAGTAGTACGGGTTTTGGACAGAACAATGAGCAGTTCTTC.

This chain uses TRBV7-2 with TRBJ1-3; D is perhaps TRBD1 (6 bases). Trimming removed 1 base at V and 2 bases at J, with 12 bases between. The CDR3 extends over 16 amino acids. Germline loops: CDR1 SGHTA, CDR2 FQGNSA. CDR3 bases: TGTGCCAGCAGCTTAGGGGGGGCGAGGACTGGAAACACCATATATTTT. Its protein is CASSLGGARTGNTIYF.

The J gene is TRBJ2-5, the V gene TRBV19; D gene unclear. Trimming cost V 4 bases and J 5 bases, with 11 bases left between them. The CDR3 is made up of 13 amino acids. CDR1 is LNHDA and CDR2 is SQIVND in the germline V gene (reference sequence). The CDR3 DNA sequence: TGTGCCAGTAGTAATATGGTACGGGAGACCCAGTACTTC. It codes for CASSNMVRETQYF. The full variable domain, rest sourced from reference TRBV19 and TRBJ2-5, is DGGITQSPKYLFRKEGQNVTLSCEQNLNHDAMYWYRQDPGQGLRLIYYSQIVNDFQKGDIAEGYSVSREKKESFPLTVTSAQKNPTAFYLCASSNMVRETQYFGPGTRLLVL.

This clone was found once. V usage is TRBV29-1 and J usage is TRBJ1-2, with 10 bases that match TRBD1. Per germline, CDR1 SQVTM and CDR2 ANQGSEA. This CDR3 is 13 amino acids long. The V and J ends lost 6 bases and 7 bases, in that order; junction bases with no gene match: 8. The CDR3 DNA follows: TGCAGCGTCTTCACCGACAGGGGGCCTGGCTACACCTTC. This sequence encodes CSVFTDRGPGYTF.

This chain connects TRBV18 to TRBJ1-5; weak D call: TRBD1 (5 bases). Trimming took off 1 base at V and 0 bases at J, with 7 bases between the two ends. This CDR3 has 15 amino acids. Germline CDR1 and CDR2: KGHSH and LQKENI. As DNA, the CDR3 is TGTGCCAGCTCACCACGACAGAATAGCAATCAGCCCCAGCATTTT. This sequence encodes CASSPRQNSNQPQHF.

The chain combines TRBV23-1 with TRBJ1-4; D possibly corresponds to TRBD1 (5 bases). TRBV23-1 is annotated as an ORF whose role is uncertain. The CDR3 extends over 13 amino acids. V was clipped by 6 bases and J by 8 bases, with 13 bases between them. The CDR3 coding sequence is TGCGCCAGCAGCTCCCGGGGGAAGGAAAAACTGTTTTTT. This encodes CASSSRGKEKLFF.

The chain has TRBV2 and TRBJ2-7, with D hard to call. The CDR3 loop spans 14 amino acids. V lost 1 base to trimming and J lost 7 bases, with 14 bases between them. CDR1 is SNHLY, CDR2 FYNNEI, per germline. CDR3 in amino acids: CASSEGSGMGEQYF. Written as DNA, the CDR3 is TGTGCCAGCAGTGAAGGTTCCGGTATGGGGGAGCAGTACTTC. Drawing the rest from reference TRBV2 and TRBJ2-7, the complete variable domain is EPEVTQTPSHQVTQMGQEVILRCVPISNHLYFYWYRQILGQKVEFLVSFYNNEISEKSEIFDDQFSVERPDGSNFTLKIRSTKLEDSAMYFCASSEGSGMGEQYFGPGTRLTVT.

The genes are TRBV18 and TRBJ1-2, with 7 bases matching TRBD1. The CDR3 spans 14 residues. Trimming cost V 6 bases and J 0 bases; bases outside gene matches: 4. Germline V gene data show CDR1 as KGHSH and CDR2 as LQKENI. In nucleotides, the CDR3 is TGTGCCAGCTCCCAACAGGGGACTAACTATGGCTACACCTTC. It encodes CASSQQGTNYGYTF.

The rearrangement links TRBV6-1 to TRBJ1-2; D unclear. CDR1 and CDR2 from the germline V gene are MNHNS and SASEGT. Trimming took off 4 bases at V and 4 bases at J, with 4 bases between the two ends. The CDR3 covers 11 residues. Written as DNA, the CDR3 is TGTGCCAGCAGTGGAGTCTATGGCTACACCTTC. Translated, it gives CASSGVYGYTF.

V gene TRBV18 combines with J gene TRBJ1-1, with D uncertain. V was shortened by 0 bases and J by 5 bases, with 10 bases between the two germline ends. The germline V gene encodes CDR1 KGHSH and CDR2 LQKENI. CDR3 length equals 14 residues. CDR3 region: CASSPPARSTEAFF. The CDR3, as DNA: TGTGCCAGCTCACCACCGGCGAGGAGTACTGAAGCTTTCTTT.

Written as DNA, the CDR3 is TGCGCCAGCAGCCCTGACAGCTATGGAAACACCATATATTTT. Encoded protein: CASSPDSYGNTIYF. The chain is built from TRBV5-1 and TRBJ1-3; the D gene is possibly TRBD1 (5 bases). Trimming pared 4 bases from V and 3 bases from J, leaving 11 bases between. Per the germline V gene, CDR1 is SGHRS and CDR2 is YFSETQ. The CDR3 extends over 14 amino acids.